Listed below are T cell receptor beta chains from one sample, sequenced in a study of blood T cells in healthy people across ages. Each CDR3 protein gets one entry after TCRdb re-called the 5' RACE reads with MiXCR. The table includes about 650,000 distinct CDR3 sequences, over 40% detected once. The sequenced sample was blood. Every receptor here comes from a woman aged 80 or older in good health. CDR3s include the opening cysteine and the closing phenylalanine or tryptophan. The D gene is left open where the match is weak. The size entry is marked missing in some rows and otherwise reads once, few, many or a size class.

CSASNDRASKNIQYF,TGCAGTGCTTCAAACGACAGGGCGAGCAAAAACATTCAGTACTTC,TRBD1,TRBV20-1,NA,15,TRBJ2-4
CSAPGQGAFINEQFF,TGCAGTGCTCCGGGACAGGGGGCCTTCATTAATGAGCAGTTCTTC,TRBD1,TRBV20-1,many,15,TRBJ2-1
CASSFWASGSNEQFF,TGTGCCAGCAGCTTTTGGGCTAGCGGGAGCAATGAGCAGTTCTTC,TRBD2,TRBV11-1,NA,15,TRBJ2-1
CSVLSLWEQYF,TGCAGCGTCCTCTCCTTGTGGGAGCAGTACTTC,NA,TRBV29-1,NA,11,TRBJ2-5
CASSLGPGPPSVEQYF,TGTGCCAGCAGCTTAGGGCCGGGCCCCCCGTCCGTCGAGCAGTACTTC,NA,TRBV7-8,NA,16,TRBJ2-7
CASSPQEKSYGYTF,TGTGCCAGCAGCCCACAAGAGAAATCCTATGGCTACACCTTC,NA,TRBV7-9,few,14,TRBJ1-2
CASSPGWVNTDTQYF,TGCGCCAGCAGCCCAGGGTGGGTGAACACAGATACGCAGTATTTT,NA,TRBV5-1,NA,15,TRBJ2-3
CASSYPQSEQFF,TGTGCCAGCAGTTACCCTCAATCCGAGCAGTTCTTC,NA,TRBV6-6,many,12,TRBJ2-1
CASSEYGIGDGELFF,TGTGCCAGCAGTGAATACGGGATTGGCGACGGGGAGCTGTTTTTT,NA,TRBV2,NA,15,TRBJ2-2
CASSLVGASGPSYNEQFF,TGTGCCAGCAGCTTAGTAGGCGCTAGCGGGCCCTCCTACAATGAGCAGTTCTTC,TRBD2,TRBV11-2,NA,18,TRBJ2-1
CASRVQTADDEQFF,TGTGCCAGCAGGGTACAGACCGCCGACGATGAGCAGTTCTTC,NA,TRBV27,NA,14,TRBJ2-1
CASTGTGGTRGYTF,TGTGCCAGCACTGGGACAGGGGGCACGCGCGGCTACACCTTC,TRBD1,TRBV2,NA,14,TRBJ1-2
CASSRHYGYTF,TGTGCCAGCAGCCGACACTATGGCTACACCTTC,NA,TRBV7-2,few,11,TRBJ1-2
CASSSPGTGFEAFF,TGTGCCAGCAGTAGTCCCGGGACAGGGTTTGAAGCTTTCTTT,TRBD1,TRBV12-3/TRBV12-4,NA,14,TRBJ1-1
CASSLVRGGSYEQYF,TGTGCCAGCAGCTTAGTGCGGGGGGGTTCCTACGAGCAGTACTTC,TRBD2,TRBV7-2,NA,15,TRBJ2-7
CASSPSGRGGFLNEQFF,TGTGCCAGCAGCCCATCCGGTCGGGGGGGTTTTTTAAATGAGCAGTTCTTC,TRBD2,TRBV7-9,NA,17,TRBJ2-1
CASSPQDLDQETQYF,TGTGCCAGCAGTCCCCAAGACTTAGACCAAGAGACCCAGTACTTC,NA,TRBV12-3/TRBV12-4,NA,15,TRBJ2-5
CASAAKTYEQYF,TGTGCCAGCGCCGCTAAAACCTACGAGCAGTACTTC,NA,TRBV11-1,NA,12,TRBJ2-7
CASSSPLGAGAHNEQFF,TGTGCCAGCAGTTCCCCGCTAGGAGCGGGGGCCCACAATGAGCAGTTCTTC,TRBD2,TRBV28,NA,17,TRBJ2-1
CSVGGESSYNEQFF,TGCAGCGTTGGCGGGGAGAGCTCCTACAATGAGCAGTTCTTC,NA,TRBV29-1,NA,14,TRBJ2-1
CSAILPSYEQYF,TGCAGTGCTATACTTCCTTCCTACGAGCAGTACTTC,NA,TRBV20-1,NA,12,TRBJ2-7
CASSFWLAGGNGELFF,TGTGCCAGCAGTTTTTGGCTAGCGGGTGGGAACGGGGAGCTGTTTTTT,TRBD2,TRBV27,NA,16,TRBJ2-2
CASSPSAGPNQPQHF,TGTGCCAGCAGCCCCTCGGCAGGCCCCAATCAGCCCCAGCATTTT,NA,TRBV7-2,few,15,TRBJ1-5
CSASGQQNLYGYTF,TGCAGTGCTAGTGGGCAGCAGAACCTCTATGGCTACACCTTC,NA,TRBV20-1,NA,14,TRBJ1-2
CASSSSAHTGELFF,TGCGCCAGCAGTAGCTCGGCCCACACCGGGGAGCTGTTTTTT,NA,TRBV5-1,NA,14,TRBJ2-2
CASSQGYRTGRETQYF,TGTGCCAGCAGCCAAGGATATCGGACAGGGAGAGAGACCCAGTACTTC,TRBD1,TRBV14,NA,16,TRBJ2-5
CVSSQRTSGSSGELFF,TGTGTCAGCAGCCAAAGGACTAGCGGGAGTTCCGGGGAGCTGTTTTTT,TRBD2,TRBV3-1,NA,16,TRBJ2-2
CASSVPGTYEQYF,TGTGCCAGCAGCGTGCCAGGGACCTACGAGCAGTACTTC,NA,TRBV7-9,NA,13,TRBJ2-7
CASSFQGDTEAFF,TGTGCCAGCAGTTTCCAGGGGGACACTGAAGCTTTCTTT,TRBD1,TRBV6-6,many,13,TRBJ1-1